This entry describes one T cell receptor (beta chain). Its specificity is unknown. The data belong to a study of shared clonotypes between healthy human individuals. Study conclusions and caveats: Sequencing depth was predicted to influence how clonotypes are shared among donors. Shared clonotypes: about 5.3% naive CD4, around 3.5% naive CD8, over 2% memory CD4, under 0.5% memory CD8.

Losses at the gene ends were 5 bases for V and 0 bases for J; bases not matched to a gene: 6. The CDR3 sequence is 15 residues long. Looked up from germline, CDR1 is SGHNT and CDR2 is YENEEA. Repertoires were generated with immunoSEQ multiplex PCR, while TCRdb's copy carries only in-frame clones and drops some. The sample contains 950,000 to 1,300,000 clones, about 77% of which appear only once. V is TRBV11-3 and J is TRBJ2-7, with 8 nucleotides matching TRBD1. The TCR was taken from a man between 18 and 35 years old in good health. The source material was memory CD4+ T cells sorted from blood. Subset: CD45RA-negative fraction. The CDR3 spells CASSRGQASSYEQYF. CDR3 DNA sequence: TGTGCCAGCAGCCGGGGACAGGCTAGCTCCTACGAGCAGTACTTC.